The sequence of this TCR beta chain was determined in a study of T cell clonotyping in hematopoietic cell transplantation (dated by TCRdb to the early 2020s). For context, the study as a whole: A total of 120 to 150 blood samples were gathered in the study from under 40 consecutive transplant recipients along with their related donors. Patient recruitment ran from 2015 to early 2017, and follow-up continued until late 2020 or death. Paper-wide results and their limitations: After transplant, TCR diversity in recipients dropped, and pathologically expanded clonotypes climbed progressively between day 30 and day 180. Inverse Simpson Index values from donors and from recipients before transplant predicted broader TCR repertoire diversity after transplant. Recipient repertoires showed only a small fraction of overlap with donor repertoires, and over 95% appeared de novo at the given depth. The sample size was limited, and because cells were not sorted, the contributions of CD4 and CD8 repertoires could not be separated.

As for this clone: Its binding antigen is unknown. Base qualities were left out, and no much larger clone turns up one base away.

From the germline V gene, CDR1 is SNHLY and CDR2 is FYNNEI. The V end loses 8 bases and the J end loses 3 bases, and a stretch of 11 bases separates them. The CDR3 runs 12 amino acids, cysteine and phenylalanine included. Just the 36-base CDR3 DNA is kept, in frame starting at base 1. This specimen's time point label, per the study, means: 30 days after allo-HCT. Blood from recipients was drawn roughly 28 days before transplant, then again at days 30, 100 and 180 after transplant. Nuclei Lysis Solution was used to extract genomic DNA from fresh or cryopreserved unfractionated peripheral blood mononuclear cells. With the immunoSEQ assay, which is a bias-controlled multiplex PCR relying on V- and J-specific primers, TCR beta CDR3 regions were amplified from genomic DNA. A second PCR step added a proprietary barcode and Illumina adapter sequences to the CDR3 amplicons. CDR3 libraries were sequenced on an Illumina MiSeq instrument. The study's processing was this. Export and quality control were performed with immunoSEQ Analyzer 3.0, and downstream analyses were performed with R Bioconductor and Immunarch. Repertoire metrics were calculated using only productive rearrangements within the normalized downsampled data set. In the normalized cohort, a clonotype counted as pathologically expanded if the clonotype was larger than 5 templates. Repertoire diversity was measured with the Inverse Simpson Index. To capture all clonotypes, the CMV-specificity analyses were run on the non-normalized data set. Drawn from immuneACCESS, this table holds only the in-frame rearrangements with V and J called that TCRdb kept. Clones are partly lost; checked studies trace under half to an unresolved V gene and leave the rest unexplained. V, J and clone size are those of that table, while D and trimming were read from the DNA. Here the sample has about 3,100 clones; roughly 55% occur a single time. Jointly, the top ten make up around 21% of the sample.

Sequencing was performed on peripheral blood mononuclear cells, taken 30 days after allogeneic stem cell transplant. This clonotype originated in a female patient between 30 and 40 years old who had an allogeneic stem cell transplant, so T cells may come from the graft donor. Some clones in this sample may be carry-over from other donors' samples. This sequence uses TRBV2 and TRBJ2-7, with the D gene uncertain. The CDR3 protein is CASSLANYEQYF. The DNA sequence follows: TGTGCCAGCTCCCTGGCCAACTACGAGCAGTACTTC.